A selection of T cell receptor beta chains follows, all from one sample in a study of T cells after yellow fever vaccination. TCRdb analysed the 5' RACE reads with MiXCR anew, one entry per CDR3 protein. The data show just under 600,000 distinct CDR3 sequences, about 13% seen once. Sequencing was performed on PBMCs, taken on the day of the yellow fever booster vaccination. The receptors come from a young man who received the YFV17D yellow fever vaccine. Each CDR3 is given with its conserved first and last residue. Fields, in order: D gene, V gene, clone size, J gene, CDR3 DNA, CDR3 protein. D genes are given only for firm matches. Size values are once, few and many counts, or a class for expanded clones, and some rows have none.

>NA|TRBV20-1|few|TRBJ1-4
TGCAGTGCTCAAAAAGGGGGGGGCGGATCGGCTGAAAAACTGTTTTTT
CSAQKGGGGSAEKLFF
>NA|TRBV7-2|few|TRBJ1-4
TGTGCCAGCAGCTTAGCAATTACGGGTGATAATGAAAAACTGTTTTTT
CASSLAITGDNEKLFF
>NA|TRBV6-1|NA|TRBJ2-5
TGTGCCAGCAGTGAGGTGGGGCTTGAGACCCAGTACTTC
CASSEVGLETQYF
>NA|TRBV20-1|NA|TRBJ2-7
TGCAGTGCTAGTTGGGCAGGGTCAAACGAGCAGTACTTC
CSASWAGSNEQYF
>NA|TRBV5-4|NA|TRBJ2-3
TGTGCCAGCAGCTTGGCCTCAGCTAGCACAGATACGCAGTATTTT
CASSLASASTDTQYF
>TRBD2|TRBV7-2|few|TRBJ2-5
TGTGCCAGCAGCTTGGCGGAAGTAGGAGCGGGAGTTCAAAAGACCCAGTACTTC
CASSLAEVGAGVQKTQYF
>TRBD1|TRBV5-1|NA|TRBJ2-7
TGCGCCAGCACGAAGGACAGGGGCTCCTACGAGCAGTACTTC
CASTKDRGSYEQYF
>NA|TRBV2|NA|TRBJ2-4
TGTGCCAGCAGCCGAGGACCATCCGAGATAAACATTCAGTACTTC
CASSRGPSEINIQYF
>NA|TRBV4-2|few|TRBJ2-5
TGTGCCAGCAGCCAGGGCGACCTGTCGGGGGAGACCCAGTACTTC
CASSQGDLSGETQYF
>TRBD1|TRBV6-1|NA|TRBJ2-7
TGTGCCAGCAGACCGGACAGGGCCAAGTCCTACGAGCAGTACTTC
CASRPDRAKSYEQYF
>TRBD1|TRBV5-1|many|TRBJ2-7
TGCGCCAGCAGCTTCGACAGGGGGCGGAACGAGCAGTACTTC
CASSFDRGRNEQYF
>TRBD2|TRBV12-3/TRBV12-4|NA|TRBJ2-1
TGTGCCAGCAGCGGGACTAGCGGGTACTACAATGAGCAGTTCTTC
CASSGTSGYYNEQFF
>NA|TRBV27|few|TRBJ2-1
TGTGCCAGCAGCCACACTTCCAATGAGCAGTTCTTC
CASSHTSNEQFF
>NA|TRBV7-8|few|TRBJ2-1
TGTGCCAGCAGCTTAGCGGGGGGTCTCCTTTACAATGAGCAGTTCTTC
CASSLAGGLLYNEQFF
>NA|TRBV20-1|NA|TRBJ2-7
TGCAGTGCTAGGGGGTCTGCGGGATACGAGCAGTACTTC
CSARGSAGYEQYF
>NA|TRBV3-1|few|TRBJ2-7
TGTGCCAGCAGCCAAACCGGGACACCCTCCTACGAGCAGTACTTC
CASSQTGTPSYEQYF
>NA|TRBV3-1|NA|TRBJ1-4
TGTGCCACCACCCAAGGACTTGCAACTAATGAAAAACTGTTTTTT
CATTQGLATNEKLFF
>TRBD2|TRBV12-3/TRBV12-4|NA|TRBJ2-1
TGTGCCAGCTGGATGGAGCGGGAGGCCAATGAGCAGTTCTTC
CASWMEREANEQFF
>TRBD1|TRBV15|NA|TRBJ2-3
TGTGCCACCAGGGACAGGGGATTAATCGCAGATACGCAGTATTTT
CATRDRGLIADTQYF
>NA|TRBV25-1|NA|TRBJ2-7
TGTGCCAGCAGTGAATCCACAGGGTTGTACGAGCAGTACTTC
CASSESTGLYEQYF
>TRBD2|TRBV6-5|many|TRBJ2-1
TGTGCCAGCAGGCTACTAGCGGGAGGGCCATACAATGAGCAGTTCTTC
CASRLLAGGPYNEQFF
>NA|TRBV20-1|NA|TRBJ2-5
TGCAGTGCTAATGCCGCACGGGAGACCCAGTACTTC
CSANAARETQYF
>NA|TRBV21-1|few|TRBJ2-7
TGTGCCAGCGAAATTCCGGGACAGACCTACGAGCAGTACTTC
CASEIPGQTYEQYF
>NA|TRBV23-1|NA|TRBJ2-7
TGCGCCAGCAGTCAAGAGGTCTACGAGCAGTACTTC
CASSQEVYEQYF
>NA|TRBV24-1|few|TRBJ2-7
TGTGCCACCAGTGATGAGCCACAGGGTGGCGAGCAGTACTTC
CATSDEPQGGEQYF
>TRBD2|TRBV7-9|NA|TRBJ2-3
TGTGCCAGCACCCCCTTCCGGCTAGCGGGAACGGATACGCAGTATTTT
CASTPFRLAGTDTQYF
>TRBD1|TRBV24-1|many|TRBJ2-5
TGTGCCACCAGTGACTCGGGACAGCAAGAGACCCAGTACTTC
CATSDSGQQETQYF
>NA|TRBV15|few|TRBJ1-1
TGTGCCACCAGCAGAGCGCAGGGTGGGTCTGAAGCTTTCTTT
CATSRAQGGSEAFF
>NA|TRBV9|NA|TRBJ2-7
TGTGCCAGCAGCGAGATGGACTTTTCCTACGAGCAGTACTTC
CASSEMDFSYEQYF
>TRBD2|TRBV5-1|NA|TRBJ2-1
TGCGCCAGCAGCTTCGGTTCTAGCGGTGTAGTCAATGAGCAGTTCTTC
CASSFGSSGVVNEQFF
>TRBD2|TRBV7-2|few|TRBJ2-1
TGTGCCAGCAGCTTAGTTCCTTTAGCGGGTGAGCAGTTCTTC
CASSLVPLAGEQFF
>TRBD1|TRBV6-1|NA|TRBJ2-1
TGTGCCAGCAGTCGGGACAGCGCTTACAATGAGCAGTTCTTC
CASSRDSAYNEQFF
>TRBD2|TRBV2|few|TRBJ2-2
TGTGCCACAGGGGGACTAGCGGGAGAAACCGGGGAGCTGTTTTTT
CATGGLAGETGELFF
>NA|TRBV7-2|NA|TRBJ2-6
TGTGCCAGCAGCCGAGGGGCTGCTGGGGCCAACGTCCTGACTTTC
CASSRGAAGANVLTF
>NA|TRBV6-1|NA|TRBJ2-3
TGTGCCAGCAGTGGGGGACTCTCTGGAGATACGCAGTATTTT
CASSGGLSGDTQYF
>NA|TRBV5-1|NA|TRBJ2-1
TGCGCCAGCAGCCGGGTGGGTAGTGATGAGCAGTTCTTC
CASSRVGSDEQFF
>NA|TRBV7-9|few|TRBJ2-7
TGTGCCAGCAGCTTAGATTCGCTCCCTCTCGAGCAGTACTTC
CASSLDSLPLEQYF